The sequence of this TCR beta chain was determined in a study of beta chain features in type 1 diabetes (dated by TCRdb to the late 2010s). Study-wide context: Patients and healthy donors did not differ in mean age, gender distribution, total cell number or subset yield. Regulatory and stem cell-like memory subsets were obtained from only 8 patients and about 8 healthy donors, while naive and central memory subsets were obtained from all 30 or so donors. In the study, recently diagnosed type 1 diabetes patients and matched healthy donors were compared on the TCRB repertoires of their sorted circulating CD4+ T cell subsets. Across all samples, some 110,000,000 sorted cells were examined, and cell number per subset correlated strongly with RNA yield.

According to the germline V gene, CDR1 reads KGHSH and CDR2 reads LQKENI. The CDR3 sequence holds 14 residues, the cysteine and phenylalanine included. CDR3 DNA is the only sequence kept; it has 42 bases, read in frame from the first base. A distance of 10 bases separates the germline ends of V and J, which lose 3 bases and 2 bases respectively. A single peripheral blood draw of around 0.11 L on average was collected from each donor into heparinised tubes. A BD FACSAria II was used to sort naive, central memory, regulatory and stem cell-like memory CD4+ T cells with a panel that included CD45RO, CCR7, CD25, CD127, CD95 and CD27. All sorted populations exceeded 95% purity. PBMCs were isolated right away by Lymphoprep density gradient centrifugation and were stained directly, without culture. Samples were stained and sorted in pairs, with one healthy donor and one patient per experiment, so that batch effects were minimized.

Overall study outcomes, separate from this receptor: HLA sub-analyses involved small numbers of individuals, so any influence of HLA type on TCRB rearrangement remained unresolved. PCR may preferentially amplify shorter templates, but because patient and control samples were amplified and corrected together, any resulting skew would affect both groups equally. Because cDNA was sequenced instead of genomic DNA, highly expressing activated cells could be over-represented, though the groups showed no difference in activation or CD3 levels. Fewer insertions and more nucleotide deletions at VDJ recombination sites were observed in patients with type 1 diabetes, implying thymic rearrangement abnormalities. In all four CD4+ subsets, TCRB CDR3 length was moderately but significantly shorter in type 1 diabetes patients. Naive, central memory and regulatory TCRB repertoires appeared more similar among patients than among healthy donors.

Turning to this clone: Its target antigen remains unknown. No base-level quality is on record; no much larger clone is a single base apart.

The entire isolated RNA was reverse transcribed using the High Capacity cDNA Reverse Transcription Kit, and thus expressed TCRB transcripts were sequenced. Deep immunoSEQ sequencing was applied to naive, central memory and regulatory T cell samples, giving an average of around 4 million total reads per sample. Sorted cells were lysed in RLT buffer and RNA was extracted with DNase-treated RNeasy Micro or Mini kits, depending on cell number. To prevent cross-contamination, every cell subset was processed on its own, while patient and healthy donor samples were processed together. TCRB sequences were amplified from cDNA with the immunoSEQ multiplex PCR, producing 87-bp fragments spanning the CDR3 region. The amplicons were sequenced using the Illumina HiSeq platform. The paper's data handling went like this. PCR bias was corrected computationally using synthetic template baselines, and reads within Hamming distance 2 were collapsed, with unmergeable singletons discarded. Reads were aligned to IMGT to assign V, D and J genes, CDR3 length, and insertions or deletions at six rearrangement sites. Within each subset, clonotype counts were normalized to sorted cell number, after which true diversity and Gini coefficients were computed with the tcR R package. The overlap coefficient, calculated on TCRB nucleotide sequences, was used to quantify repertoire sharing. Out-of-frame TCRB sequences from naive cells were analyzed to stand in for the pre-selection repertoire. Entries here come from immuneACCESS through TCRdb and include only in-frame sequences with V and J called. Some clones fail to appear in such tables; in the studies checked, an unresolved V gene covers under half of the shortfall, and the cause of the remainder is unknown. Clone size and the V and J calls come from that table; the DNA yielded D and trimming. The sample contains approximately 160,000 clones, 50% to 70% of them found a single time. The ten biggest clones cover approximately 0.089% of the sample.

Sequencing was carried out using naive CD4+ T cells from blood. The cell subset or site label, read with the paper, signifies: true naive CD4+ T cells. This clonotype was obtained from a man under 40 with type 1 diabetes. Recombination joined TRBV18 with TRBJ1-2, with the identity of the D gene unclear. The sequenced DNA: TGTGCCAGCTCACCTACGAGGAGCAACTATGGCTACACCTTC. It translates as CASSPTRSNYGYTF.